A selection of T cell receptor beta chains follows, all from one sample in a study of shared clonotypes between healthy human individuals. The repertoire was sequenced with immunoSEQ multiplex PCR; TCRdb's copy has only in-frame clones and lacks some. The table has some 740,000 clones, almost 95% seen once. Material for sequencing was naive CD8+ T cells sorted from blood. The receptors were sampled from a man aged 25 to 45 in good health. Each CDR3 is given with its conserved first and last residue. The order of the fields is CDR3 DNA, CDR3 protein, clone size, D gene, V gene, J gene. The D gene is left open where the match is weak. Part of the rows lack a size; the others show once, few, many or a class for expanded clones.

TGTGCCAGCAGCTTAGGACCGGAGGGAGTCTATCAGCCCCAGCATTTT	CASSLGPEGVYQPQHF	-	-	TRBV7-2	TRBJ1-5
TGTGCCAGCAGCACCGGGGGCGGGACGGAAGCTTTCTTT	CASSTGGGTEAFF	-	-	TRBV7-9	TRBJ1-1
TGCGCCAGCAGCGACCACAGGGGGGAGAACACTGAAGCTTTCTTT	CASSDHRGENTEAFF	-	TRBD1	TRBV4-3	TRBJ1-1
TGTGCCAGCAGCTTAGAAGGCGGGCGACCCGGGGAGCTGTTTTTT	CASSLEGGRPGELFF	-	-	TRBV11-3	TRBJ2-2
TGTGCCAGCAGCTTAGTGATCGAGCAGTACTTC	CASSLVIEQYF	-	-	TRBV11-2	TRBJ2-7
TGTGCCAGCAGTTCGGGGAGGTCTGGCTACACCTTC	CASSSGRSGYTF	-	-	TRBV6-6	TRBJ1-2
TGTGCCAGCAGCCCCCAGGTTTATAGCAATCAGCCCCAGCATTTT	CASSPQVYSNQPQHF	-	-	TRBV7-8	TRBJ1-5
TGCGCCAGCAGCTGGGACGGCAGCTCTGGAAACACCATATATTTT	CASSWDGSSGNTIYF	-	-	TRBV5-1	TRBJ1-3
TGTGCCAGCAGCCACACGGCAGGTTACACAGATACGCAGTATTTT	CASSHTAGYTDTQYF	-	-	TRBV27	TRBJ2-3
TGTGCCAGCAGAGACCCGGGGGGTCTTTGGTACAATGAGCAGTTCTTC	CASRDPGGLWYNEQFF	-	TRBD2	TRBV25-1	TRBJ2-1
TGTGCCAGCAGTTTACCCCGGGCAGATATCTACGAGCAGTACTTC	CASSLPRADIYEQYF	-	-	TRBV28	TRBJ2-7
TGTGCCAGCAGCTTAGTCGGCGGGAGGGTCAATGAGCAGTTCTTC	CASSLVGGRVNEQFF	-	TRBD2	TRBV7-6	TRBJ2-1
TGTGCCAGTAGTGTAGGACAGGGGCTGATGAACACTGAAGCTTTCTTT	CASSVGQGLMNTEAFF	-	TRBD1	TRBV19	TRBJ1-1
TGCGCCAGCAGCCCCGCCGGGACTAGCGGGAGGGGACCAGATACGCAGTATTTT	CASSPAGTSGRGPDTQYF	-	TRBD2	TRBV4-1	TRBJ2-3
TGTGCCAGCAGCTTAAACTCGGACGAGCAGTACTTC	CASSLNSDEQYF	-	-	TRBV7-8	TRBJ2-7
TGTGCCAGCAGTTCCCCGGTCTCCTACGAGCAGTACTTC	CASSSPVSYEQYF	-	-	TRBV7-9	TRBJ2-7
TGTGCCAGTAAACGGTTGTCGGGACAGTACACTGAAGCTTTCTTT	CASKRLSGQYTEAFF	few	TRBD1	TRBV9	TRBJ1-1
TGTGCCAGCAGCACAGATAGCGGAAGCTCCTACAATGAGCAGTTCTTC	CASSTDSGSSYNEQFF	-	-	TRBV7-2	TRBJ2-1
TGTGCCAGCAGTTTCTCGACAGCCGGGGCCAACGTCCTGACTTTC	CASSFSTAGANVLTF	-	-	TRBV27	TRBJ2-6
TGTGCCAGCACGCGGGGGACTAGCGGGAATTTGAAGCAGTACTTC	CASTRGTSGNLKQYF	-	TRBD2	TRBV9	TRBJ2-7
TGTGCCAGCAGTGAATACCAGACGGATAACTATGGCTACACCTTC	CASSEYQTDNYGYTF	once	-	TRBV6-1	TRBJ1-2
TGTGCCAGCAGTTACGCGGACAGTGGTTACGAGCAGTACTTC	CASSYADSGYEQYF	-	-	TRBV6-5	TRBJ2-7
TGTGCCAGCAGCCCTCCGTGGGGATTCCAGAAGACCCAGTACTTC	CASSPPWGFQKTQYF	-	-	TRBV7-9	TRBJ2-5
TGTGCCAGCAGTCAAAGCTGGAGTTCAGATACGCAGTATTTT	CASSQSWSSDTQYF	-	-	TRBV7-9	TRBJ2-3
TGTGCCAGCAGTCCCGCGACTGGCACAGATACGCAGTATTTT	CASSPATGTDTQYF	-	-	TRBV2	TRBJ2-3
TGTGCCAGCAGCTTCCCTTCTGGGCTAGCGGGAAACAATGAGCAGTTCTTC	CASSFPSGLAGNNEQFF	once	TRBD2	TRBV7-9	TRBJ2-1
TGTGCCAGCAGCTTATTGCTGACTATGGACACTGAAGCTTTCTTT	CASSLLLTMDTEAFF	few	-	TRBV7-9	TRBJ1-1
TGTGCCAGCAGCTTAATCGCTAACTATGGCTACACCTTC	CASSLIANYGYTF	-	-	TRBV7-9	TRBJ1-2
TGTGCCAGCAGCTTAGTGTTTTCGGGAAATGAGCAGTTCTTC	CASSLVFSGNEQFF	-	-	TRBV11-2	TRBJ2-1
TGCGCCAGCAGCTTGGTATTTGGGACAGGGGGACTAGCGGGAGAAGAGAATGAGCAGTTCTTC	CASSLVFGTGGLAGEENEQFF	few	TRBD2	TRBV5-1	TRBJ2-1
TGTGCCAGCAGCCAAGACGGAGGACAAAAAGGGAACACTGAAGCTTTCTTT	CASSQDGGQKGNTEAFF	-	-	TRBV14	TRBJ1-1
TGTGCCAGAAGCTCGCCCCCTAAGAACAATGAGCAGTTCTTC	CARSSPPKNNEQFF	-	-	TRBV5-3	TRBJ2-1
TGTGCCAGCAGCCAGGGGGCAGGGCCAACCTACGAGCAGTACTTC	CASSQGAGPTYEQYF	-	TRBD1	TRBV7-6	TRBJ2-7
TGCGCCAGCAGCCAAGATGAAGGGGTAAGAGACTATGGCTACACCTTC	CASSQDEGVRDYGYTF	-	-	TRBV4-1	TRBJ1-2
TGTGCCTGGAGTGTTGCGGGTTACCAAGAGACCCAGTACTTC	CAWSVAGYQETQYF	once	-	TRBV30	TRBJ2-5
TGTGCCAGCAGCTTGGTAGGACTAGCGGGGGATTACAATGAGCAGTTCTTC	CASSLVGLAGDYNEQFF	once	TRBD2	TRBV5-5	TRBJ2-1
TGTGCCAGCAGTCCCGGCAGGGTGGGTCTTCAGCCCCAGCATTTT	CASSPGRVGLQPQHF	-	-	TRBV11-2	TRBJ1-5
TGTGCCAGCACCCTAACGGGGACAGGACATCCAGAACTGTTTTTT	CASTLTGTGHPELFF	-	TRBD1	TRBV27	TRBJ1-4
TGTGCCAGCAGCTCCCGGCTGGAGACAGATACGCAGTATTTT	CASSSRLETDTQYF	-	-	TRBV11-2	TRBJ2-3
TGTGCCAGCAGCTACCGGGACAGGGTCTCTGGGGCCAACGTCCTGACTTTC	CASSYRDRVSGANVLTF	-	TRBD1	TRBV5-6	TRBJ2-6
TGTGCCAGCAGCCCAAGTGGACAGGGCCAACGGGGAGGCTACACCTTC	CASSPSGQGQRGGYTF	-	TRBD1	TRBV5-4	TRBJ1-2
TGTGCCAGCAGCTTGGCAGGGTGGGGCTACGAGCAGTACTTC	CASSLAGWGYEQYF	once	-	TRBV5-6	TRBJ2-7
TGTGCCAGCAGCGCGGGACTAGCGGGAGACGAGCAGTACTTC	CASSAGLAGDEQYF	-	TRBD2	TRBV7-2	TRBJ2-7
TGTGCCAGCAGCTCCCGGGACGGACTATGGAGGCAGTTCTTC	CASSSRDGLWRQFF	-	-	TRBV7-9	TRBJ2-1
TGTGCCAGCAGCTTAGGTGTAGCGGGACCCAAAGGCCAAGAGACCCAGTACTTC	CASSLGVAGPKGQETQYF	-	TRBD2	TRBV11-2	TRBJ2-5
TGTGCCAGCAGCATTTTTCAGGGCCCCTCCTACGAGCAGTACTTC	CASSIFQGPSYEQYF	-	-	TRBV11-2	TRBJ2-7
TGTGCCAGCAGCTTGCTGGAGATGAGCTTTGAGCAGTTCTTC	CASSLLEMSFEQFF	-	-	TRBV5-4	TRBJ2-1
TGTGCCAGCAGCTTAGGCCCCGCGAGGTGGAGCTCTGGAAACACCATATATTTT	CASSLGPARWSSGNTIYF	-	-	TRBV7-6	TRBJ1-3
TGTGCCAGCAGTTTTTGGGGGAGCTCCTACAATGAGCAGTTCTTC	CASSFWGSSYNEQFF	-	-	TRBV2	TRBJ2-1
TGTGCCACTACAGGGGACACCGGGGAGCTGTTTTTT	CATTGDTGELFF	-	TRBD1	TRBV9	TRBJ2-2
TGTGCCAGCAGTTACGCGAGAGGGACGGGAAACACCATATATTTT	CASSYARGTGNTIYF	-	-	TRBV6-5	TRBJ1-3
TGTGCCAGCAGCCAAGATAGAGCAGGGGCCGCCCCATATAGCAATCAGCCCCAGCATTTT	CASSQDRAGAAPYSNQPQHF	-	-	TRBV14	TRBJ1-5